Each of the 14 T cell receptor beta chains below was sequenced from the same sample in a study of blood T cell repertoires in COVID-19. Clones were read by immunoSEQ multiplex PCR, and TCRdb kept only the in-frame ones, dropping some. This table has 250,000 to 350,000 clones, more than 80% appearing once. Source material: peripheral blood. These receptors all stem from a woman between 45 and 60 years old with COVID-19, enrolled during active disease.

The V gene is TRBV7-3, the J gene TRBJ2-3; 15 positions match TRBD2. Germline-derived CDR1 and CDR2 are SGHTA and FQGTGA. J was trimmed by 1 base and V by 4 bases; bases with no gene match: 9. This CDR3 spans 19 amino acids. CDR3 nucleotides: TGTGCCAGCAGCTCGGGGACTAGCGGGAGGTATGGTGGCACAGATACGCAGTATTTT. This sequence encodes CASSSGTSGRYGGTDTQYF.

V and J are TRBV29-1 and TRBJ2-5; D possibly corresponds to TRBD2 (5 bases). CDR1 is SQVTM, CDR2 ANQGSEA, per germline. Between the trimmed V and J ends, which lost 7 bases and 4 bases, there was a span of 13 bases. This CDR3 contains 12 residues. The CDR3 bases are TGCAGCGGGTCGGGATGGGGAGAGACCCAGTACTTC. This sequence encodes CSGSGWGETQYF.

The chain couples TRBV11-3 to TRBJ1-5; the D is unclear. Trimming cost V 4 bases and J 0 bases, with 10 bases left between them. CDR1 SGHNT and CDR2 YENEEA come from the germline V gene. The CDR3 contains 15 residues. CDR3 sequence (DNA): TGTGCCAGCAGCTCTGGGAGGAATAGCAATCAGCCCCAGCATTTT. This translates into CASSSGRNSNQPQHF.

The chain recombines TRBV7-2 with TRBJ2-3; 9 bases line up with TRBD2. CDR3 length: 14 amino acids. The J segment lost 4 bases and the V segment lost 5 bases, leaving 4 bases of the junction unmatched. CDR1 and CDR2 from the germline V gene are SGHTA and FQGNSA. CDR3 nucleotide sequence: TGTGCCAGCAGCCGGACTAGCGTGTCAGATACGCAGTATTTT. Its translation is CASSRTSVSDTQYF.

Only one count was recorded for this clone. V is TRBV6-5 and J is TRBJ2-5; 9 positions match TRBD1. The CDR3 spans 14 residues. V lost 7 bases and J lost 5; bases outside the gene matches: 8. Germline loops: CDR1 MNHEY, CDR2 SVGAGI. CDR3 sequence (DNA): TGTGCCAGCAAAGGACAGGGGTGGAAGGAGACCCAGTACTTC. Protein: CASKGQGWKETQYF.

The chain uses TRBV24-1 and TRBJ2-1; 7 positions match TRBD2. The CDR3 sequence is 18 residues long. Germline V gene data show CDR1 as KGHDR and CDR2 as SFDVKD. V dropped 5 bases and J dropped 5; count of bases not matched to a gene: 17. The CDR3 region is CATSASLGREFYHNEQFF. The CDR3 DNA is TGTGCCACCAGTGCTAGTCTAGGGCGGGAGTTTTACCACAATGAGCAGTTCTTC.

CDR3 region: CASSVEKHYGYTF. The CDR3 region has the DNA TGCGCCAGCAGTGTTGAGAAACACTATGGCTACACCTTC. V usage is TRBV10-1 and J usage is TRBJ1-2; unclear D gene. The CDR3 has 13 residues. The germline gives CDR1 WNHNN, CDR2 SYGVQD (reference sequence). Trimming shortened V by 4 bases and J by 3 bases, and 9 bases separated the two germline ends.

This chain links TRBV19 with TRBJ1-5; D is uncertain. V was clipped by 5 bases and J by 6 bases, with 17 bases between them. The length of the CDR3 is 15 residues. Looked up from germline, CDR1 is LNHDA and CDR2 is SQIVND (reference sequence). In DNA form, the CDR3 reads TGTGCCAGTAGTCCCCGAGTGAGGGTGGGTCAGCCCCAGCATTTT. Amino acid sequence: CASSPRVRVGQPQHF.

The V call is TRBV25-1, the J call TRBJ1-2, with TRBD1 as a possible D gene (5 bases). Germline V gene sequence: CDR1 MGHDK, CDR2 SYGVNS. Trimming removed 4 bases at V and 5 bases at J, with 8 bases between. The CDR3 has 12 residues. CDR3 nucleotide sequence: TGTGCCAGCAGTGTCCAGGGATATGGCTACACCTTC. Translated: CASSVQGYGYTF.

This rearrangement joins TRBV6-1 to TRBJ1-2, with 8 bases lining up with TRBD1. V lost 2 bases, J lost 3 bases, and 5 bases stayed unmatched. The CDR3 length is 15 residues. In germline, CDR1 is MNHNS, CDR2 SASEGT. Here the CDR3 reads CASSEYSGGDYGYTF. The CDR3 DNA reads as TGTGCCAGCAGTGAATACTCAGGGGGCGACTATGGCTACACCTTC.

The V and J genes are TRBV7-9 and TRBJ2-4; 7 bases are a match to TRBD2. The CDR3 spans 13 residues. With V trimmed by 3 bases and J by 6 bases, 2 bases remained unmatched. Per germline, CDR1 SEHNR and CDR2 FQNEAQ (reference sequence). The CDR3 coding sequence is TGTGCCAGCAGCTTGGGACTACTAAACATTCAGTACTTC. The encoded protein is CASSLGLLNIQYF.

J is TRBJ1-2 and V is TRBV9, with TRBD1 identical over 8 bases. Germline V gene sequence: CDR1 SGDLS, CDR2 YYNGEE. V was clipped by 0 bases and J by 8 bases; unmatched bases: 6. The CDR3 spans 14 residues. CDR3 in DNA: TGTGCCAGCAGCGTAGTTGGACAGGGAAACGGCTACACCTTC. Translated: CASSVVGQGNGYTF.

This clone occurred once. V and J are TRBV30 and TRBJ1-5; D gene unclear. Germline V gives CDR1 GTSNPN, CDR2 SVGIG (reference sequence). Trimming removed 0 bases from V and 0 bases from J, with 9 bases in between. The CDR3 spans 15 residues. CDR3 DNA: TGTGCCTGGAGTGTACTGGCGGATAGCAATCAGCCCCAGCATTTT. Translation gives CAWSVLADSNQPQHF.

V is TRBV5-1 and J is TRBJ2-7; 8 bases line up with TRBD1. This CDR3 has 12 amino acids. Germline CDR1 SGHRS, CDR2 YFSETQ. Trimming at V came to 4 bases and at J to 5 bases, leaving 2 bases not matched to a gene. In DNA, the CDR3 is TGCGCCAGCAGCCCGGACAGGGACGAGCAGTACTTC. This translates into CASSPDRDEQYF.